This T cell receptor (beta chain) was identified during a study of early T cells in non-severe SARS-CoV-2 infection. Tagging with unique molecular identifiers was applied to individual cDNA molecules. In TCRdb, the 5' RACE reads were re-called with MiXCR into one record per CDR3 protein. Seen here are about 52,000 distinct CDR3 sequences, about 8.2% observed once, and the top ten hold 9.4%. V shed 5 bases, J shed 6 bases, and the junction held 7 bases outside the gene matches. Germline CDR1 and CDR2: SGHTA and FQGTGA. The CDR3 is made up of 15 amino acids. This clonotype was counted many times. The genes are TRBV7-3 and TRBJ2-1; 10 positions agree with TRBD2. This sequence was found in an adult who was a healthcare worker with PCR-confirmed SARS-CoV-2 infection or an uninfected control (not recorded which). Sequencing used whole blood. The CDR3 DNA reads as TGTGCCAGCAGCCCCCGACTAGCGGGCCTCAATGAGCAGTTCTTC. Its protein product is CASSPRLAGLNEQFF.